This record looks at one TCR beta chain sequence and its context. As yet, its antigen is unknown. Read data end 3 residues before the CDR3 end; the end is taken from the germline J gene. With 3 bases removed from V and 0 bases from J, the gap between germline ends came to 9 bases. Germline V gene sequence: CDR1 WNHNN, CDR2 SYGVQD (reference sequence). The CDR3 consists of 15 residues. Measured with immunoSEQ multiplex PCR; TCRdb has only the in-frame clones, and not every one. The specimen's table records approximately 41,000 clones. Prevalent HPV16 infections were excluded; only incident single HPV16 infections included. The data were obtained in a study of T cells in women clearing cervical HPV infection. Looking at the study overall: Controls' single incident HPV16 infection cleared within 12 months without precancer. Case blood was drawn a median around 150 days after lesion detection. Findings and limits, study-wide: Richness differences could reflect unmeasured T-cell content per sample.

The receptor was derived from a woman aged 18 to 75 with a cervical HPV16 infection that either progressed to CIN3+ or cleared (not recorded which). The sequenced sample consisted of blood buffy coat. The V call is TRBV10-1, the J call TRBJ1-3; D possibly corresponds to TRBD1 (5 bases). CDR3 residues: CASSDLRDSGNTIYF. The DNA read from the CDR3 is TGCGCCAGCAGTGACCTCAGGGACTCTGGAAACACC.